This T cell receptor beta chain was observed in a study of Ad26.COV2.S vaccination and SARS-CoV-2 variants. Sequenced by immunoSEQ multiplex PCR; TCRdb stores in-frame clones only, minus some. The table records a few hundred thousand clones, roughly 84% of them present only once. The CDR3 runs to 14 residues. V was shortened by 1 base and J by 5 bases, with 11 bases between the two germline ends. Looked up from germline, CDR1 is SGHVS and CDR2 is FQNEAQ. Specified treatment: around 19 received Ad26.COV2.S at low or high dose, single or two shots; 5 received placebo; per-sample allocation not given. Each sample was drawn 63 days after the first injection (of vaccine or placebo).

J is TRBJ2-5 and V is TRBV7-8, with D uncertain. The sample was peripheral blood, taken in a trial of Ad26.COV2.S vaccine versus placebo. The receptor's source is a person between 18 and 65 years old who received the Ad26.COV2.S COVID-19 vaccine or a placebo. This chain's CDR3 is CASSLGITGETQYF. The DNA of the CDR3 is TGTGCCAGCAGCTTAGGGATCACGGGTGAGACCCAGTACTTC.